A single sample gave rise to the 12 T cell receptor beta chains below, sequenced in a study of blood T cell repertoires in COVID-19 (dated by TCRdb to 2020 to 2021). The library came from the immunoSEQ multiplex PCR assay. TCRdb's version of the immuneACCESS table is confined to in-frame rearrangements and falls short of the full clone set. An unresolved V gene accounts for under half of the shortfall where checked; the remainder is of unknown origin. The sample records around 130,000 clones, about 80% of which are singletons. Of the sample, 10% to 15% falls within the top ten clones. Sequenced input: peripheral blood. The receptors here all came from an older woman with acute or convalescent COVID-19.

The genes are TRBV24-1 and TRBJ1-1; 7 bases line up with TRBD1. The ends lost 2 bases at V and 12 bases at J; junction bases unmatched: 5. Germline CDR1 is KGHDR and CDR2 is SFDVKD. CDR3 length equals 12 residues. CDR3 nucleotide sequence: TGTGCCACCAGTGATTATACAGGGGCGACTTTCTTT. It specifies CATSDYTGATFF.

The chain carries TRBV28 and TRBJ1-1; D not certain. CDR1 MDHEN and CDR2 SYDVKM come from the germline V gene. The CDR3 runs to 12 residues. The V and J ends lost 6 bases and 8 bases respectively, with 13 bases between them. This CDR3 is CASRAGLAEAFF. Written as DNA, the CDR3 is TGTGCCAGCAGGGCGGGATTAGCCGAAGCTTTCTTT.

The rearrangement uses TRBV12-5 and TRBJ1-5, with no clear D. V gave up 1 base and J gave up 9 bases, with 4 bases separating them. CDR1 is LGHNT and CDR2 is FRNRAP in the germline V gene. This CDR3 is 11 amino acids long. This chain's CDR3 is CASGLAGPQHF. The CDR3 nucleotides are TGTGCTAGTGGTTTGGCGGGGCCCCAGCATTTT.

The chain carries TRBV6-5 and TRBJ1-5; 7 nucleotides agree with TRBD1. The CDR3 has 15 residues. V shed 5 bases and J 5 bases; nucleotides not matched to a gene: 9. Germline assignment: CDR1 MNHEY and CDR2 SVGAGI. Here the CDR3 reads CASSPLGTADQPQHF. DNA of the CDR3: TGTGCCAGCAGTCCCCTGGGGACAGCGGATCAGCCCCAGCATTTT.

The gene calls are TRBV9 and TRBJ2-5; TRBD2 agrees at 13 bases. The CDR3 spans 15 residues. CDR1 is SGDLS, CDR2 YYNGEE, per germline. V trimming: 0 bases; J trimming: 4 bases; junction bases outside the gene matches: 0. In DNA form, the CDR3 reads TGTGCCAGCAGCGTAGGGACTAGCGGGGGAGAGACCCAGTACTTC. As protein: CASSVGTSGGETQYF.

Note on this clone: In the same sample, other DNA sequences code for this CDR3. The V and J genes are TRBV6-6 and TRBJ1-2; D unresolved. The CDR3 has 12 amino acids. Germline CDR1 is MNHNY and CDR2 is SVGAGI (reference sequence). The ends were cut back, 0 bases at V and 4 bases at J, with 3 bases in the middle. CDR3 coding DNA: TGTGCCAGCAGTTACTCCAGCTATGGCTACACCTTC. It specifies CASSYSSYGYTF.

This chain uses TRBV5-5 with TRBJ1-4; TRBD1 aligns across 7 bases. V lost 3 bases, J lost 16 bases, and 18 bases stayed unmatched. CDR1 is SGHKS, CDR2 YYEKEE, per germline (reference sequence). The CDR3 consists of 15 residues. In DNA, the CDR3 is TGTGCCAGCAGCTGGGTTGCCGGGACAGAGGGCGACTCGTTTTTT. Protein sequence: CASSWVAGTEGDSFF.

V is TRBV19 and J is TRBJ2-7; perhaps TRBD1 as D (6 bases). CDR3 length: 15 residues. V shed 3 bases and J shed 3 bases, with 15 bases lying between them. Germline CDR1 is LNHDA and CDR2 is SQIVND (reference sequence). CDR3 protein: CASSIAGRGVYEQYF. The CDR3 DNA reads TGTGCCAGTAGTATCGCCGGCAGGGGTGTCTACGAGCAGTACTTC.

This chain links TRBV9 with TRBJ1-2; maybe TRBD1 (6 bases). Per germline, CDR1 SGDLS and CDR2 YYNGEE. The V end was cut by 4 bases, the J end by 2 bases, with 24 bases between. The CDR3 runs to 18 residues. The CDR3 DNA sequence: TGTGCCAGCAGCCCCCGGGACACCGGGGTATCCTTCAACTATGGCTACACCTTC. Its translation: CASSPRDTGVSFNYGYTF.

The chain is built from TRBV5-1 and TRBJ2-3; 15 nucleotides match TRBD2. CDR3 length: 16 amino acids. Trimming cost V 6 bases and J 5 bases; bases outside gene matches: 7. The germline gives CDR1 SGHRS, CDR2 YFSETQ. CDR3 protein: CASKRTSGGAVDTQYF. The DNA for the CDR3 is TGCGCCAGCAAAAGGACTAGCGGGGGGGCCGTAGATACGCAGTATTTT.

This chain uses TRBV7-9 with TRBJ1-6, with D perhaps TRBD1 (6 bases). CDR3 size: 16 residues. Germline CDR1 SEHNR, CDR2 FQNEAQ (reference sequence). The V gene lost 5 bases and the J gene lost 9 bases, with 20 bases spanning the gap. CDR3 bases: TGTGCCAGCAGCCTCTTGGGACATTCCAGAAGTTCACCCCTCCACTTT. Translating gives CASSLLGHSRSSPLHF.

V gene TRBV6-2 or TRBV6-3 combines with J gene TRBJ1-2; D possibly corresponds to TRBD1 (6 bases). Germline V gene lookup returns CDR1 MNHEY and CDR2 SVGEGT. The CDR3 consists of 13 residues. Deletions cut 5 bases from V and 2 bases from J, with 9 bases between. CDR3 residues: CASSTDRNYGYTF. The CDR3 nucleotides are TGTGCCAGCAGTACAGACAGGAACTATGGCTACACCTTC.